Below, one TCR beta chain is given with its context. The antigen is not known. Repertoires were generated with immunoSEQ multiplex PCR, while TCRdb's copy carries only in-frame clones and drops some. The repertoire holds some 1,900 clones, with 95% to 96% as singletons. This sample is drawn from a study of chemoradiotherapy in HPV16-positive cancers. Looked up from germline, CDR1 is SEHNR and CDR2 is FQNEAQ (reference sequence). J gave up 2 bases and V 0 bases, and 6 bases lay outside the gene matches. There are 16 residues in the CDR3. General study results and limits: The functional HPV-specific definition rests on just two HPV16-positive patients.

The sequencing here drew on tumor tissue, taken from a patient who underwent chemoradiotherapy. This clonotype originated in a human donor with HPV-associated anogenital cancer. This chain links TRBV7-9 with TRBJ2-5, with TRBD2 identical over 7 bases. The CDR3, as DNA: TGTGCCAGCAGCTTAGCTGGGGAGGGCAGGCAAGAGACCCAGTACTTC. Translation: CASSLAGEGRQETQYF.